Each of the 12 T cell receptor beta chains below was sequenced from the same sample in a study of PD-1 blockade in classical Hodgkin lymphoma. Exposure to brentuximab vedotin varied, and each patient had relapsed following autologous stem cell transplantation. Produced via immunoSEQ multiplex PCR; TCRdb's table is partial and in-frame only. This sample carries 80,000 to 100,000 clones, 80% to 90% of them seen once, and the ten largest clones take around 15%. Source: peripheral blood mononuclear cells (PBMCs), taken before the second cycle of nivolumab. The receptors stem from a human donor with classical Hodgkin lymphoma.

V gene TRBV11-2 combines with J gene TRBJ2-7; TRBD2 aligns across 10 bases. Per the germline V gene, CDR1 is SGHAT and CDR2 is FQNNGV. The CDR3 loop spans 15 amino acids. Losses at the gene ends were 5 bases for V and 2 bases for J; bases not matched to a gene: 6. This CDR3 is CASSPRTSGPYEQYF. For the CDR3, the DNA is TGTGCCAGCAGCCCCCGGACTAGCGGTCCCTACGAGCAGTACTTC.

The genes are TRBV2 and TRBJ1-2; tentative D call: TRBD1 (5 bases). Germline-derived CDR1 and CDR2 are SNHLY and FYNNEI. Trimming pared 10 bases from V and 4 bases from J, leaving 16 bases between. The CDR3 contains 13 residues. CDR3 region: CATRRDSGYGYTF. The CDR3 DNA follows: TGTGCCACCCGACGAGACAGTGGCTATGGCTACACCTTC.

In nucleotides, the CDR3 is TGCAGTGCTTTGGACAGCTACGAGCAGTACTTC. Translating gives CSALDSYEQYF. J is TRBJ2-7 and V is TRBV20-1, with D possibly being TRBD1 (6 bases). Trimming left V 5 bases short and J 3 bases short, with 8 bases between. CDR1 is DFQATT, CDR2 SNEGSKA, per germline (reference sequence). The CDR3 length is 11 residues.

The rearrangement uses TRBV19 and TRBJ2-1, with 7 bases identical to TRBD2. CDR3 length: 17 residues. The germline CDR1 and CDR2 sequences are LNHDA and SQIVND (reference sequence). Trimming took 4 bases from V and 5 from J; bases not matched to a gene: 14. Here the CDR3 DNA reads TGTGCCAGTAGTACCAGCCCCCCGGGAGCGGGAAACAATGAGCAGTTCTTC. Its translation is CASSTSPPGAGNNEQFF.

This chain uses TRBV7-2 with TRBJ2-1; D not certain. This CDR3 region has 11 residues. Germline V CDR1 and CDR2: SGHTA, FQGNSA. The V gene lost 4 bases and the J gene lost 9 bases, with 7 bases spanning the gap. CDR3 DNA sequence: TGTGCCAGCAGCTACTCCAGTGAGCAGTTCTTC. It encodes CASSYSSEQFF. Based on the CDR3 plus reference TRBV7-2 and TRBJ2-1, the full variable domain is GAGVSQSPSNKVTEKGKDVELRCDPISGHTALYWYRQSLGQGLEFLIYFQGNSAPDKSGLPSDRFSAERTGGSVSTLTIQRTQQEDSAVYLCASSYSSEQFFGPGTRLTVL.

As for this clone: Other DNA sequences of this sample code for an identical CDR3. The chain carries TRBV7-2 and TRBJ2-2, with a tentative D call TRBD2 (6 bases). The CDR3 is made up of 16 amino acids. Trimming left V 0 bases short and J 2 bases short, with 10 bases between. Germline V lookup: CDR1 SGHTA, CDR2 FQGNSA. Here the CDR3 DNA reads TGTGCCAGCAGCTTAGCCGGGACTCGAAACACCGGGGAGCTGTTTTTT. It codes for CASSLAGTRNTGELFF.

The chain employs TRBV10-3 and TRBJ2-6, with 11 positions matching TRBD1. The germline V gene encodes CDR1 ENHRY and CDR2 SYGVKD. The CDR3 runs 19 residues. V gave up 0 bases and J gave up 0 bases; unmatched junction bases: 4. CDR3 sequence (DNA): TGTGCCATCAGTGAGTCGTGGACAGGGGGCCTCTCTGGGGCCAACGTCCTGACTTTC. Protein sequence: CAISESWTGGLSGANVLTF.

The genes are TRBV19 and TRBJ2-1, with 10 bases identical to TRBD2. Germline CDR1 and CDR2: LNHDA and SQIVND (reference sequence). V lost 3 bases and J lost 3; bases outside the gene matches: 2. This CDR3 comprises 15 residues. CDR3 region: CASSIRTSGYNEQFF. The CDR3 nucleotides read TGTGCCAGTAGTATCCGGACTAGCGGCTACAATGAGCAGTTCTTC.

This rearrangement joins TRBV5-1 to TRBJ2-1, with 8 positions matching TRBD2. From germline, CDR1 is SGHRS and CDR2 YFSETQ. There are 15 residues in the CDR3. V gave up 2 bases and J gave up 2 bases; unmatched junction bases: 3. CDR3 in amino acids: CASSFQAGAYNEQFF. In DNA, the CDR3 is TGCGCCAGCAGCTTCCAAGCGGGGGCCTACAATGAGCAGTTCTTC.

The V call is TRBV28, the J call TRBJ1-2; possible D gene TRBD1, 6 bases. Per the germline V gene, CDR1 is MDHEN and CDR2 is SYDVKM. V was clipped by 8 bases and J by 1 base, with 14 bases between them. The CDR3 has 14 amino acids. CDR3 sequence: CASGDTALNYGYTF. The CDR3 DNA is TGTGCCAGCGGGGACACCGCCCTTAACTATGGCTACACCTTC.

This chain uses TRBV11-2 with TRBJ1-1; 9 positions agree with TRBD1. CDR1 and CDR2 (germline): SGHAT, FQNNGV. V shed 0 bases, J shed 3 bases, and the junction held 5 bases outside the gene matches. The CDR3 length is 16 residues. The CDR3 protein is CASSLDSTGGDTEAFF. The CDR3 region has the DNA TGTGCCAGCAGCTTAGACTCGACAGGGGGGGACACTGAAGCTTTCTTT.

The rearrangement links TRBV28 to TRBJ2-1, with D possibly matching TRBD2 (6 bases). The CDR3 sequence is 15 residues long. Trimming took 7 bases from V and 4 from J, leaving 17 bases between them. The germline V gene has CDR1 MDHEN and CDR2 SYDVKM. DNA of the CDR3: TGTGCCAGCACCCTGCGGTTTAGCGGATACAATGAGCAGTTCTTC. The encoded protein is CASTLRFSGYNEQFF.